This record concerns one T cell receptor (beta chain) sequence. The assay was immunoSEQ multiplex PCR, and TCRdb's table has in-frame clones only and misses some. The table includes approximately 83,000 clones, about nine tenths detected once. The source of the sample is a study of T cell responses to AZD1222 COVID-19 vaccine. In germline, CDR1 is LGHDT, CDR2 YNNKEL (reference sequence). The CDR3 is 11 amino acids. V shed 8 bases and J shed 4 bases, with 8 bases lying between them. V usage is TRBV3-1 (or the pseudogene TRBV3-2) and J usage is TRBJ1-1; D uncertain. This clonotype was obtained from an adult in good health. The starting material was peripheral blood, obtained on day 0 of MenACWY control vaccination. CDR3 DNA: TGTGCCAGCCTGGGGAGCACTGAAGCTTTCTTT. Translation: CASLGSTEAFF.